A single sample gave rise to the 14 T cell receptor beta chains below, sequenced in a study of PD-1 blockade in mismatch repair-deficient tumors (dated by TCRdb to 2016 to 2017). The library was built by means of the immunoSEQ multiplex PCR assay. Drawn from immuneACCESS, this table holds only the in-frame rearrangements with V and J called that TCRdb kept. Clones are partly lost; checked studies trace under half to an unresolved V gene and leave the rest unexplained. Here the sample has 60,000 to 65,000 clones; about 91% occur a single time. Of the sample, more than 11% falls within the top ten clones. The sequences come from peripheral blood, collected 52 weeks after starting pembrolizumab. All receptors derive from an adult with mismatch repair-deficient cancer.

CDR3 nucleotide sequence: TGTGCCAGCAGCTCGAGTCTAGGAGGAATTGAGACCCAGTACTTC. Its protein is CASSSSLGGIETQYF. V and J are TRBV5-4 and TRBJ2-5; a weak D match, TRBD2 (5 bases). Per germline, CDR1 SGHNT and CDR2 YYREEE (reference sequence). Trimming took off 3 bases at V and 5 bases at J, with 17 bases between the two ends. The CDR3 runs to 15 residues.

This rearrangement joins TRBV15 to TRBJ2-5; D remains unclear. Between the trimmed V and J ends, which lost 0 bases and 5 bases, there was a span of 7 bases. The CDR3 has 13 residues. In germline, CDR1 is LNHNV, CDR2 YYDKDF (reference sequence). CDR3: CATSRDPYETQYF. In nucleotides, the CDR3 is TGTGCCACCAGCAGAGATCCGTACGAGACCCAGTACTTC.

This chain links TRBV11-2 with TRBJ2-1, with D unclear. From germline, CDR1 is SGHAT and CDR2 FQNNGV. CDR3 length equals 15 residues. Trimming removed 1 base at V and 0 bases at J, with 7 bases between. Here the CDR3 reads CASSLGFSSYNEQFF. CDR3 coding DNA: TGTGCCAGCAGCTTAGGGTTTAGCTCCTACAATGAGCAGTTCTTC.

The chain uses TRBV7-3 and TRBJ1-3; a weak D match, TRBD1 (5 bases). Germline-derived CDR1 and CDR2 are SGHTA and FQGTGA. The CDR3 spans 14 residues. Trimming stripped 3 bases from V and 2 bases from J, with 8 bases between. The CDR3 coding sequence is TGTGCCAGCAGCTTCTGCAGGGCTGGAAACACCATATATTTT. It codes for CASSFCRAGNTIYF.

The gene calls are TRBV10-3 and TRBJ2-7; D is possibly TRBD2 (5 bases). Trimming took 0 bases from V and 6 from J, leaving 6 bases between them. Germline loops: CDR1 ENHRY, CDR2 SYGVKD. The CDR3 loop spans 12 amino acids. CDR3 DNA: TGTGCCATCAGTGAGTCGGAGGTCGAGCAGTACTTC. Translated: CAISESEVEQYF.

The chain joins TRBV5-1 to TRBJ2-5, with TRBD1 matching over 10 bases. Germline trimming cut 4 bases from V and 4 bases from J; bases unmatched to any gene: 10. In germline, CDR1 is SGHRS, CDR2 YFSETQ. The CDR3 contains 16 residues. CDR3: CASSLFGTGVRETQYF. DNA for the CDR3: TGCGCCAGCAGCCTATTCGGGACAGGGGTGCGAGAGACCCAGTACTTC.

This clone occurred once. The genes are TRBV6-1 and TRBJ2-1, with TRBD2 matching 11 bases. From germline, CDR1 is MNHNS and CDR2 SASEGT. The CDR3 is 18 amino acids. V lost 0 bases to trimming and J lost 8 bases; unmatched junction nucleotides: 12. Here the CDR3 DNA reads TGTGCCAGCAGTGAAGCGGTTGAAAGAGTAGCGGGAGGGTATGAGCAGTTCTTC. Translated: CASSEAVERVAGGYEQFF.

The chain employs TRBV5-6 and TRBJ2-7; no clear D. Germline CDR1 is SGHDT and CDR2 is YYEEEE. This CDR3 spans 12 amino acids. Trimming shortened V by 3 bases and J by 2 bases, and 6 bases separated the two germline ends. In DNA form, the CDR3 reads TGTGCCAGCAGCTCCGTTACCTACGAGCAGTACTTC. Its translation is CASSSVTYEQYF.

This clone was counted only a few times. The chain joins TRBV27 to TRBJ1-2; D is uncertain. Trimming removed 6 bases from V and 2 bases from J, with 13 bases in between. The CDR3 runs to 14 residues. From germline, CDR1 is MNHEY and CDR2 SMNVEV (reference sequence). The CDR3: CASSRGRRNYGYTF. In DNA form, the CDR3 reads TGTGCCAGCAGCCGAGGACGGAGAAACTATGGCTACACCTTC.

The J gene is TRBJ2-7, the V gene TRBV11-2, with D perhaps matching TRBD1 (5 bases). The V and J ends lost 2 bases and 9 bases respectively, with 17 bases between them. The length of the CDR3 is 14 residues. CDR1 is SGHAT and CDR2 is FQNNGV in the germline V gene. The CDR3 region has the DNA TGTGCCAGCAGCTTAAACCAGGGCTCCATCGGGCAGTACTTC. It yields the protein CASSLNQGSIGQYF.

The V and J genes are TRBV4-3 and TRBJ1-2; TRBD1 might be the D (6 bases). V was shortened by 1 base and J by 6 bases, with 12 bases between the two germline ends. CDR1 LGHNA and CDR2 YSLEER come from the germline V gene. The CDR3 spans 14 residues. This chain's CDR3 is CASSQAGTTDGYTF. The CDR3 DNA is TGCGCCAGCAGCCAAGCCGGGACAACCGATGGCTACACCTTC.

Here the CDR3 DNA reads TGCGCCAGCAGCTCCTCCGGGACTAGCAGCAATGAGCAGTTCTTC. This gives the protein CASSSSGTSSNEQFF. The genes are TRBV4-1 and TRBJ2-1, with TRBD2 matching over 9 bases. The length of the CDR3 is 15 residues. The germline CDR1 and CDR2 sequences are MGHRA and YSYEKL. Trimming at V came to 5 bases and at J to 6 bases, leaving 8 bases not matched to a gene.

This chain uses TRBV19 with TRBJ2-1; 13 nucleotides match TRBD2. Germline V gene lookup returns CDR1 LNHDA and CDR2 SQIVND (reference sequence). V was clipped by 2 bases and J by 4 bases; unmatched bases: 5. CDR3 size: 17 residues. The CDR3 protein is CASSIIGLAGAYNEQFF. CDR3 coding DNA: TGTGCCAGTAGTATAATAGGACTAGCGGGAGCTTACAATGAGCAGTTCTTC.

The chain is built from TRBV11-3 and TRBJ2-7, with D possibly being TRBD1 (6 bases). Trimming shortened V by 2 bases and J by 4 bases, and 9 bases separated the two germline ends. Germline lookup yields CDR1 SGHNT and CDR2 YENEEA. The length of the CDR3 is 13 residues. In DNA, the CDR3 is TGTGCCAGCAGCTTAAACAGGGATTACGAGCAGTACTTC. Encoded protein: CASSLNRDYEQYF.